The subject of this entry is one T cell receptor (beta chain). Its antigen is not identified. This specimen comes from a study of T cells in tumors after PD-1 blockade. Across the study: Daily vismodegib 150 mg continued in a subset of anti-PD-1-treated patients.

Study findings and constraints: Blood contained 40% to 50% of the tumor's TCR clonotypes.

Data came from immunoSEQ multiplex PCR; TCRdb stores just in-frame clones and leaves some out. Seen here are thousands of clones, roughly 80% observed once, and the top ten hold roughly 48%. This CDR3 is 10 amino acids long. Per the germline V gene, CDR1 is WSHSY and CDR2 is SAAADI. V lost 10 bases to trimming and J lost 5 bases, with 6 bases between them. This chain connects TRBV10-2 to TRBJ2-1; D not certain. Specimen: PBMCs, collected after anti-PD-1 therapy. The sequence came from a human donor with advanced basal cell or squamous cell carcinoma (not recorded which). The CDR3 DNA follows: TGCGCCACCCGGGACAATGAGCAGTTCTTC. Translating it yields CATRDNEQFF.